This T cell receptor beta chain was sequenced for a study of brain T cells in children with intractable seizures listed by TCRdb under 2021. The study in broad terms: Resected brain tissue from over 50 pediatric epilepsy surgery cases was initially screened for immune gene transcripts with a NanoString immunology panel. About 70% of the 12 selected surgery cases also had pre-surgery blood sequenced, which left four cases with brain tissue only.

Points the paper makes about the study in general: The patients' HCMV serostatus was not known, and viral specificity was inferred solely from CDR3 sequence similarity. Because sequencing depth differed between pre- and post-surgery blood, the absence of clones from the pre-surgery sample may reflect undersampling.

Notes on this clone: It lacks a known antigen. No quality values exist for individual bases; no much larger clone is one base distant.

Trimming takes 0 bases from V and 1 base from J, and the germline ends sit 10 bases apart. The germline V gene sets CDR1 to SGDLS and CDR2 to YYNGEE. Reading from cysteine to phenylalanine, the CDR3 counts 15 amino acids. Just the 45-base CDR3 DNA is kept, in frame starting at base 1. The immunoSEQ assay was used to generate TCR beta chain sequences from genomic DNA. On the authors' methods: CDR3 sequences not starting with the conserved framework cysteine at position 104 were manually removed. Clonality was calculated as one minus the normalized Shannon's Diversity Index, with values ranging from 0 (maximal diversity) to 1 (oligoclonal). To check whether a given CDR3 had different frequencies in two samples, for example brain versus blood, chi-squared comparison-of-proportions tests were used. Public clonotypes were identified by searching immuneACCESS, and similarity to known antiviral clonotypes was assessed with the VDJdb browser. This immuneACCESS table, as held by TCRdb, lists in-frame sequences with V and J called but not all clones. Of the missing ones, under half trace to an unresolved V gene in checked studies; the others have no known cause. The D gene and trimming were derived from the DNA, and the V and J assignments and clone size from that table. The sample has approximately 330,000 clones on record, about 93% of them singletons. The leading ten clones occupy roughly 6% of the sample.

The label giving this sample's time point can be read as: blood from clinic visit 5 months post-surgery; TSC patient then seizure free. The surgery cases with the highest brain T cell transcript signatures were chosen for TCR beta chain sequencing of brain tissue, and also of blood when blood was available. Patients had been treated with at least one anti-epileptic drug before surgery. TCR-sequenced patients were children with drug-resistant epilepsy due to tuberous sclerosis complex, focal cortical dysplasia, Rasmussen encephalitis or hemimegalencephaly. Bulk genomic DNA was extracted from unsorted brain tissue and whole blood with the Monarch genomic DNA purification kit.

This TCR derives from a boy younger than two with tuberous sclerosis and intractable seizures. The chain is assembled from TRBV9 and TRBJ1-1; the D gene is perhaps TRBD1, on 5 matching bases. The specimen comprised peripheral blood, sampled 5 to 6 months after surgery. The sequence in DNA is TGTGCCAGCAGCGTAGCGGGGACGGCGAACACTGAAGCTTTCTTT. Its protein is CASSVAGTANTEAFF.